These 5 T cell receptor beta chains share one sample of origin, sequenced in a study of T cells in Graves' hyperthyroidism and ophthalmopathy. TCR beta CDR3 regions were amplified from RNA. HTBI primers were the set used in a first-round RT-PCR of the TCR CDR3. From the multiplex PCR reads, TCRdb called clonotypes with MiXCR, one entry per CDR3 protein. The sample includes under 350,000 distinct CDR3 sequences, approximately 18% of them seen just once. Material: blood. The receptors come from a woman in her 50s with Graves' hyperthyroidism.

J is TRBJ1-5 and V is TRBV19, with TRBD1 matching over 8 bases. Unmatched junction bases numbered 11, after V lost 5 bases and J lost 2 bases. CDR3 size: 17 residues. The V gene's germline CDR1 is LNHDA and CDR2 SQIVND (reference sequence). CDR3 in DNA: TGTGCCAGTAGTGAAATGACAGGGGTTCCGCGCAATCAGCCCCAGCATTTT. Its translation is CASSEMTGVPRNQPQHF.

Comments on this clonotype: A much larger clone differs by one base, so this may be a read error. This rearrangement joins TRBV20-1 to TRBJ2-5, with 10 bases aligning to TRBD2. CDR3 size: 12 residues. Germline V gene data show CDR1 as DFQATT and CDR2 as SNEGSKA (reference sequence). CDR3 DNA sequence: TGCGGCGCTGGGACTAGCGAAGAGACCCAGTACTTC. Translation gives CGAGTSEETQYF.

Notes on this clonotype: One end of the junction varies from germline; a read error may be responsible. The chain joins TRBV6-9 to TRBJ1-5, with TRBD1 identical over 11 bases. Germline CDR1 MNHGY, CDR2 SVAAGI. This CDR3 comprises 19 residues. For the CDR3, the DNA is TGTGCCAGCAGTTACCGGACAGGGGGCGCAGTAGGGGGAAATCAGGCCCAGCATTTT. This sequence encodes CASSYRTGGAVGGNQAQHF.

This chain connects TRBV3-1 to TRBJ1-5, with D maybe TRBD1 (6 bases). V was shortened by 4 bases and J by 8 bases, with 12 bases between the two germline ends. Looked up from germline, CDR1 is LGHDT and CDR2 is YNNKEL (reference sequence). CDR3 length: 13 amino acids. The CDR3 DNA follows: TGTGCCAGCAGCCCCGGACAGATCAAGCCCCAGCATTTT. Its translation: CASSPGQIKPQHF.

This clonotype was seen many times. V is TRBV28 and J is TRBJ2-7, with 10 bases identical to TRBD2. The CDR3 loop spans 14 amino acids. From germline, CDR1 is MDHEN and CDR2 SYDVKM. The V segment lost 8 bases and the J segment 2 bases; nucleotides outside the gene matches: 6. CDR3 region: CASVAGGNTYEQYF. For the CDR3, the DNA is TGTGCCAGCGTAGCGGGAGGCAATACCTACGAGCAGTACTTC. Supplemented by reference TRBV28 and TRBJ2-7, the full variable domain reads DVKVTQSSRYLVKRTGEKVFLECVQDMDHENMFWYRQDPGLGLRLIYFSYDVKMKEKGDIPEGYSVSREKKERFSLILESASTNQTSMYLCASVAGGNTYEQYFGPGTRLTVT.